These 4 T cell receptor beta chains came from one sample sequenced in a study of cytomegalovirus exposure and HLA in healthy donors. Generated by immunoSEQ multiplex PCR, the TCRdb table keeps only in-frame clones and is missing some. The sample shows more than 95,000 clones, approximately 86% of them seen only once. Sequencing was done on a sample of PBMCs. Receptors originate from a man in his late teens or twenties in good health and CMV-seropositive.

The chain joins TRBV19 to TRBJ1-1; 7 bases fit TRBD1. The CDR3 is 17 amino acids. Germline-derived CDR1 and CDR2 are LNHDA and SQIVND (reference sequence). Trimming removed 5 bases from V and 3 bases from J; junction bases left unmatched: 15. CDR3 sequence (DNA): TGTGCCAGTAGTGGGCGACAGGGTGTGAGTATGGACACTGAAGCTTTCTTT. This translates into CASSGRQGVSMDTEAFF.

This clone came up a few times. CDR3 residues: CASSLDLPGYNSPLHF. Here the CDR3 DNA reads TGTGCCAGCAGTTTAGATCTTCCAGGGTATAATTCACCCCTCCACTTT. The chain couples TRBV27 to TRBJ1-6, with TRBD1 as a possible D gene (5 bases). V lost 2 bases, J lost 4 bases, and 12 bases lay in between. This CDR3 is built from 16 residues. In germline, CDR1 is MNHEY, CDR2 SMNVEV (reference sequence).

This clone was seen a handful of times. This chain connects TRBV6-4 to TRBJ2-3, with 8 bases fitting TRBD2. The CDR3 totals 16 residues. Germline CDR1 is MRHNA and CDR2 is SNTAGT. V lost 2 bases and J lost 6; bases outside the gene matches: 10. This chain's CDR3 is CASSDATGGGSDTQYF. The CDR3 bases are TGTGCCAGCAGTGACGCTACAGGCGGGGGGTCGGATACGCAGTATTTT.

The chain employs TRBV4-3 and TRBJ2-1; D is perhaps TRBD2 (7 bases). In germline, CDR1 is LGHNA, CDR2 YSLEER. The CDR3 sequence is 16 residues long. Trimming stripped 5 bases from V and 7 bases from J, with 21 bases between. The CDR3 reads CASSVSGGGRSNEQFF. CDR3 sequence (DNA): TGCGCCAGCAGCGTCTCTGGGGGGGGGCGTTCAAATGAGCAGTTCTTC.